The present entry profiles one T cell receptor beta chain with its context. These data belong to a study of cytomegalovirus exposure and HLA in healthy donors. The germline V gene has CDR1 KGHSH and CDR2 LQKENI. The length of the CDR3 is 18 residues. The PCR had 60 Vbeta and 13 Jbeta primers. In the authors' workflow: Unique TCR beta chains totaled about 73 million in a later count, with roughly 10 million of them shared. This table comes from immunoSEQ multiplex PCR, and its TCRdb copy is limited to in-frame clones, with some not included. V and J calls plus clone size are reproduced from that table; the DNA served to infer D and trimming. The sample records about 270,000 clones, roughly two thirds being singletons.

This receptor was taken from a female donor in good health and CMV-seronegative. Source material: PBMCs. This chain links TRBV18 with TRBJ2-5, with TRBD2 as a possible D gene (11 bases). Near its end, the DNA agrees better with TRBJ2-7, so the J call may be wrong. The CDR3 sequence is CASSPAATSGTGAYEQYF. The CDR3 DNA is TGTGCCAGCTCACCAGCTGCGACTAGCGGGACAGGGGCCTACGAGCAGTACTTC.